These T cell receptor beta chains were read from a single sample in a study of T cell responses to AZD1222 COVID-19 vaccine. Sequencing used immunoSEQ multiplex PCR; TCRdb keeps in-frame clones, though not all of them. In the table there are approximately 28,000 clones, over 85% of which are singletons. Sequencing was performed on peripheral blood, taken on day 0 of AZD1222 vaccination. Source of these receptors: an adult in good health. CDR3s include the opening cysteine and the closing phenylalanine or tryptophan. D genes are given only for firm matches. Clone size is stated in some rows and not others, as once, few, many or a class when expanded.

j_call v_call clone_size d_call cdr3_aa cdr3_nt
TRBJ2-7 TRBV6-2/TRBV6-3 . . CASSYSTYEQYF TGTGCCAGCAGTTACTCCACCTACGAGCAGTACTTC
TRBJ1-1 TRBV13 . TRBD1 CASSSGTDMNTEAFF TGTGCCAGCAGCTCCGGGACAGACATGAACACTGAAGCTTTCTTT
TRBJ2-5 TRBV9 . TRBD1 CASSVGTGAGETQYF TGTGCCAGCAGCGTTGGGACAGGGGCGGGAGAGACCCAGTACTTC
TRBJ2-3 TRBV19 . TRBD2 CASSIGLGGADTQYF TGTGCCAGTAGTATAGGTCTCGGGGGGGCAGATACGCAGTATTTT
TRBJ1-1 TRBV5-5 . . CASSQWGLENTEAFF TGTGCCAGCAGTCAATGGGGCCTGGAGAACACTGAAGCTTTCTTT
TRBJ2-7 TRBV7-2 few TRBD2 CASRFSSGGFYEQYF TGTGCCAGCAGGTTTTCTAGCGGGGGTTTCTACGAGCAGTACTTC
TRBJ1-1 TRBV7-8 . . CASSTRPRSMNVPRSGEAFF TGTGCCAGCAGCACTAGGCCACGGAGCATGAACGTACCCCGAAGTGGCGAAGCTTTCTTT
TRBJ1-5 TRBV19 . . CASSYQVAGNQPQHF TGTGCCAGTAGTTACCAAGTGGCCGGTAATCAGCCCCAGCATTTT
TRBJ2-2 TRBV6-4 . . CASSDRVESGELFF TGTGCCAGCAGTGACAGGGTCGAATCCGGGGAGCTGTTTTTT
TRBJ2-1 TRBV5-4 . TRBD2 CASSRGLAGDNEQFF TGTGCCAGCAGCCGGGGACTAGCGGGGGACAATGAGCAGTTCTTC
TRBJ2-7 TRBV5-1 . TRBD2 CASSSRPTSGGKYEQYF TGCGCCAGCAGCTCACGCCCGACTAGCGGGGGAAAATACGAGCAGTACTTC
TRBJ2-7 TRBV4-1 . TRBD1 CASSQVGTGQFKQYF TGCGCCAGCAGCCAAGTTGGGACAGGGCAGTTCAAGCAGTACTTC
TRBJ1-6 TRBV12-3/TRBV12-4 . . CASSPKGFMPLHF TGTGCCAGCAGCCCAAAAGGGTTTATGCCCCTCCACTTT
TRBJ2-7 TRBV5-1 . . CASSSWTDLYEQYF TGCGCCAGCAGTTCATGGACAGACCTCTACGAGCAGTACTTC
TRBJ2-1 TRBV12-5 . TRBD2 CASGLYGLAGRGYNEQFF TGTGCTAGTGGTTTGTACGGACTAGCGGGACGGGGATACAATGAGCAGTTCTTC
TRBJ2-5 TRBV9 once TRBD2 CASSLGVAGTPQETQYF TGTGCCAGCAGCCTAGGGGTAGCGGGAACTCCCCAAGAGACCCAGTACTTC
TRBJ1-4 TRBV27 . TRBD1 CASSLVGGVFSSERNEKLFF TGTGCCAGCAGCCTAGTAGGGGGCGTATTTTCCTCCGAAAGGAATGAAAAACTGTTTTTT
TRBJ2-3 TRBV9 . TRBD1 CASSLISSTQGSRTDTQYF TGTGCCAGCAGCTTAATCTCGTCCACACAGGGGTCCCGCACAGATACGCAGTATTTT
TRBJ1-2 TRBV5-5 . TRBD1 CASSSTGTDVRGYTF TGTGCCAGCAGTTCTACTGGGACAGACGTTCGCGGCTACACCTTC
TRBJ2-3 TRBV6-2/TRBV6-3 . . CASSYGATTDTQYF TGTGCCAGCAGTTACGGGGCCACCACAGATACGCAGTATTTT
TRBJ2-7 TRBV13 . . CASSSADKPSYEQYF TGTGCCAGCAGCTCCGCCGACAAACCATCCTACGAGCAGTACTTC
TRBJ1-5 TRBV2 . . CASSYIRGTNQPQHF TGTGCCAGCAGTTACATCCGGGGGACCAATCAGCCCCAGCATTTT
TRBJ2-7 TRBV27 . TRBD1 CASSPQGEHEQYF TGTGCCAGCAGTCCCCAGGGGGAGCACGAGCAGTACTTC
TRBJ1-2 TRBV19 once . CAPGLIGNGYTF TGTGCCCCAGGACTGATTGGGAATGGCTACACCTTC
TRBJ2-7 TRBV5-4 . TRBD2 CASSAGAYEQYF TGTGCCAGCAGCGCGGGGGCCTACGAGCAGTACTTC
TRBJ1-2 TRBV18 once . CASSRDGDYGYTF TGTGCCAGCTCCCGGGACGGAGACTATGGCTACACCTTC
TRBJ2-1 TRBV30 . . CAWQGSFTYNEQFF TGTGCCTGGCAGGGGTCTTTTACCTACAATGAGCAGTTCTTC
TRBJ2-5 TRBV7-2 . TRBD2 CATQRLAGAQETQYF TGTGCCACCCAGCGGCTAGCGGGAGCCCAAGAGACCCAGTACTTC
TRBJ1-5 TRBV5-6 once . CASSLGGDQPQHF TGTGCCAGCAGCTTAGGGGGGGATCAGCCCCAGCATTTT
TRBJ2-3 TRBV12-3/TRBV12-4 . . CASSSRITDTQYF TGTGCCAGCAGTTCAAGGATCACAGATACGCAGTATTTT
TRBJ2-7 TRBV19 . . CASSPRGGSYYEQYF TGTGCCAGTAGTCCCAGGGGGGGAAGCTACTACGAGCAGTACTTC
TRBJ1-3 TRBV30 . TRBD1 CAWRTGGGNTIYF TGTGCCTGGAGGACAGGGGGGGGAAACACCATATATTTT
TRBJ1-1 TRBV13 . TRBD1 CASSSMTGVRNTEAFF TGTGCCAGCAGCTCGATGACAGGGGTGAGGAACACTGAAGCTTTCTTT
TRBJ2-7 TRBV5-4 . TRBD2 CASSFLAGVSSSEQYF TGTGCCAGCAGCTTCTTAGCGGGAGTTTCCTCCTCCGAGCAGTACTTC
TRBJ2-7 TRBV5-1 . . CASSSVGEYEQYF TGCGCCAGCAGCTCTGTGGGGGAGTACGAGCAGTACTTC
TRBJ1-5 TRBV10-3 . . CAIRETGDNQPQHF TGTGCCATCAGGGAGACAGGTGACAATCAGCCCCAGCATTTT
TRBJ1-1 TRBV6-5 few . CASRGYQGQTEAFF TGTGCCAGCAGGGGATATCAGGGTCAAACTGAAGCTTTCTTT
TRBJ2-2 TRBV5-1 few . CASREGSSTGELFF TGCGCCAGCAGAGAAGGCAGTTCAACCGGGGAGCTGTTTTTT
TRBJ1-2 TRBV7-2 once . CASSLLGDSVRTYGYTF TGTGCCAGCAGCCTCCTAGGCGATTCAGTTCGGACCTATGGCTACACCTTC
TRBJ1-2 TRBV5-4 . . CASSSFLGYTF TGTGCCAGCAGCTCTTTCCTTGGCTACACCTTC
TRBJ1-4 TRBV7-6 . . CASSLSGAAEKLFF TGTGCCAGCAGCCTTTCGGGGGCGGCGGAAAAACTGTTTTTT
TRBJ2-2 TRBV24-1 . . CATSDRERTGELFF TGTGCCACCAGTGACAGGGAGCGCACCGGGGAGCTGTTTTTT
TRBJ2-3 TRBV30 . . CAWNWALLTDTQYF TGTGCCTGGAATTGGGCCCTCCTCACAGATACGCAGTATTTT
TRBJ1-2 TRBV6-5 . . CASSQRDGYGYTF TGTGCCAGCAGTCAGCGGGACGGTTATGGCTACACCTTC
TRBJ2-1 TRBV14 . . CASSQGRDGVNEQFF TGTGCCAGCAGCCAAGGCAGGGACGGTGTGAATGAGCAGTTCTTC
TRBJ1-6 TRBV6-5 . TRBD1 CASRWTGVDSPLHF TGTGCCAGCAGGTGGACAGGGGTTGATTCACCCCTCCACTTT
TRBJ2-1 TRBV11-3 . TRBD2 CASSSTGLARGNEQFF TGTGCCAGCAGTTCAACTGGACTAGCCCGCGGCAATGAGCAGTTCTTC
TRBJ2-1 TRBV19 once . CASRARGSYNEQFF TGTGCCAGTAGGGCCAGGGGCTCCTACAATGAGCAGTTCTTC
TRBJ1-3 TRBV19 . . CASSLYSGNTIYF TGTGCCAGTAGTCTGTACTCTGGAAACACCATATATTTT
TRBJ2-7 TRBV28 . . CASREVDYEQYF TGTGCCTCGAGGGAAGTGGACTACGAGCAGTACTTC
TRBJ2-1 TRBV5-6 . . CASSFSSDEQFF TGTGCCAGCAGCTTTAGTAGCGATGAGCAGTTCTTC
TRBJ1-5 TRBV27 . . CASSYRGDQPQHF TGTGCCAGCAGTTATAGGGGCGATCAGCCCCAGCATTTT
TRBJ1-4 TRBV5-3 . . CARIGCGATNEKLFF TGTGCCAGAATCGGGTGTGGGGCAACTAATGAAAAACTGTTTTTT
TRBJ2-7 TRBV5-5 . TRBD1 CASSLFTQGSYEQYF TGTGCCAGCAGCTTGTTTACACAGGGGTCCTACGAGCAGTACTTC
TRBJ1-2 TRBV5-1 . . CASSNTDLLGGYTF TGCGCCAGCAGCAATACGGACCTCCTGGGAGGCTACACCTTC